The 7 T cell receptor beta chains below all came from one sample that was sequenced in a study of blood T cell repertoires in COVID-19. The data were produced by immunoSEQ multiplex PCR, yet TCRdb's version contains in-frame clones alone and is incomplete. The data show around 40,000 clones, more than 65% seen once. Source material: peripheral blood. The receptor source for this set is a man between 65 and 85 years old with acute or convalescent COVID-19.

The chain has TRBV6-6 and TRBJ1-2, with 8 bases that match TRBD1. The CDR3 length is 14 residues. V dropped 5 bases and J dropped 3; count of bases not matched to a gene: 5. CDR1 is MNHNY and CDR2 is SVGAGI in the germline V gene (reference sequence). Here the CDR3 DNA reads TGTGCCAGCAGTCGACAGGGGTTAGACTATGGCTACACCTTC. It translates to CASSRQGLDYGYTF.

CDR3 sequence (DNA): TGCGCCAGCAGCTGGGCACTGCCGGAGACCCAGTACTTC. Translated: CASSWALPETQYF. This sequence joins TRBV4-1 and TRBJ2-5; D uncertain. V dropped 5 bases and J dropped 5 bases, with 12 bases sitting between them. Germline values: CDR1 MGHRA, CDR2 YSYEKL. The CDR3 extends over 13 amino acids.

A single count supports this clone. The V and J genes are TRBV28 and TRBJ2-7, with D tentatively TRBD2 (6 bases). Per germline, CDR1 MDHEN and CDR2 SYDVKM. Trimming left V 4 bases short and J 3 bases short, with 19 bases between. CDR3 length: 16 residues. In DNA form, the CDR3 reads TGTGCCAGCAGTTCCCCCGCGACGGGGGACTTCTACGAGCAGTACTTC. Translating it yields CASSSPATGDFYEQYF.

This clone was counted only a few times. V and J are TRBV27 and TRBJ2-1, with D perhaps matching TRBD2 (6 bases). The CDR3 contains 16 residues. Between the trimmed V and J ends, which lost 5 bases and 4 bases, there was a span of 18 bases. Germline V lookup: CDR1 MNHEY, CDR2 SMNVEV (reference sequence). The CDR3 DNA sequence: TGTGCCAGCAGTCCCTTGGGAGGCGCGCTATACAATGAGCAGTTCTTC. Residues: CASSPLGGALYNEQFF.

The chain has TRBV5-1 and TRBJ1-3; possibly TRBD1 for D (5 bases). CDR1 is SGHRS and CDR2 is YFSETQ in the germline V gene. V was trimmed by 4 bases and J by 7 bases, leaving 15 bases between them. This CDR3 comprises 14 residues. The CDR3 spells CASSLGPGDNTIYF. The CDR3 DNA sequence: TGCGCCAGCAGCCTGGGGCCCGGGGATAACACCATATATTTT.

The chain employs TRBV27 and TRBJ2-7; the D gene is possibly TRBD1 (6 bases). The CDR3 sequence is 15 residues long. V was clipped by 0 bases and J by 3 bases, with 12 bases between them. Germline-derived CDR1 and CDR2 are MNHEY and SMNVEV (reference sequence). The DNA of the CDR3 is TGTGCCAGCAGTTTATCGCTGGACAGACTCTACGAGCAGTACTTC. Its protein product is CASSLSLDRLYEQYF.

The CDR3 nucleotides are TGTGCCAGCAGGAGACAGGTAAACACTGAAGCTTTCTTT. Its protein product is CASRRQVNTEAFF. The rearrangement links TRBV28 to TRBJ1-1; D is possibly TRBD1 (6 bases). The V end lost 6 bases, the J end lost 2 bases, and 10 bases lay between the germline ends. The CDR3 consists of 13 residues. Germline V gene data show CDR1 as MDHEN and CDR2 as SYDVKM.